The source of this T cell receptor (beta chain) is a study of T-cell reconstitution after alpha-beta-depleted transplantation in children. Study-level results: A year post-transplant, T-cell counts and diversity derived mostly from newly produced T cells. Day-60 TCRbeta diversity that was high in some patients was derived from surviving recipient T cells and thymic progenitors.

This clonotype was detected ten times or more. Its antigen is as yet unknown. A TCRbeta library incorporating unique molecular identifiers was prepared. TCRdb fed the PCR reads into MiXCR, producing one record per CDR3 protein. The sample carries over 150,000 distinct CDR3 sequences, 5.5% to 7% recorded once. This CDR3 has 13 amino acids. Germline CDR1 reads SEHNR; CDR2 reads FQNEAQ (reference sequence). Trimming removed 5 bases from V and 2 bases from J; junction bases left unmatched: 3. Material: PBMCs, obtained before TCRalphabeta/CD19-depleted stem cell transplant. V gene TRBV7-9 combines with J gene TRBJ2-7; 7 bases fit TRBD1. The sequence derives from a girl less than two years old with combined immunodeficiency, due to receive a stem cell transplant. DNA of the CDR3: TGTGCCAGCAGCCCGACAGGGACCTACGAGCAGTACTTC. Residues: CASSPTGTYEQYF.